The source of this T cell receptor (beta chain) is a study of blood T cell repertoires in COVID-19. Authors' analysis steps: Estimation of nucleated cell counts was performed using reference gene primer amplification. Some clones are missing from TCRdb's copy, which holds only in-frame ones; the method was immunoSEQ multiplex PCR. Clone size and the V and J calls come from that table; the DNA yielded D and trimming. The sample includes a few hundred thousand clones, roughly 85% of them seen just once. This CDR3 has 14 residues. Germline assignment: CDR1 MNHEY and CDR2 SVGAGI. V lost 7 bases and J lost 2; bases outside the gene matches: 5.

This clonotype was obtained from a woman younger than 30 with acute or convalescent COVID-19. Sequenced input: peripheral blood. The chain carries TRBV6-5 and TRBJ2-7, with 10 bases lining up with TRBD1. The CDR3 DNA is TGTGCCAGCAACCGGGACAGGGGCACCTACGAGCAGTACTTC. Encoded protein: CASNRDRGTYEQYF.